The T cell receptor (beta chain) under discussion was sequenced for a study of blood T cell repertoires in COVID-19. The CDR3 has 16 amino acids. V dropped 2 bases and J dropped 9; count of bases not matched to a gene: 8. CDR1 is SEHNR, CDR2 FQNEAQ, per germline (reference sequence). Per the original methods: Quantification of nucleated cells was approximated via reference gene primer amplification. The method was immunoSEQ multiplex PCR; TCRdb's version includes in-frame clones alone and lacks a portion of them. The V and J calls and the clone size are those of that table, but D and trimming were determined from the DNA. Among 250,000 or so clones listed, approximately 86% were seen once.

This TCR came from a woman aged 60-70 years with COVID-19, enrolled during active disease. Sequencing input: peripheral blood. The chain links TRBV7-9 to TRBJ2-1; TRBD2 aligns across 12 bases. The CDR3 nucleotides read TGTGCCAGCAGCTTACTAGCGGGAGGGCCGATAGGTGAGCAGTTCTTC. It codes for CASSLLAGGPIGEQFF.